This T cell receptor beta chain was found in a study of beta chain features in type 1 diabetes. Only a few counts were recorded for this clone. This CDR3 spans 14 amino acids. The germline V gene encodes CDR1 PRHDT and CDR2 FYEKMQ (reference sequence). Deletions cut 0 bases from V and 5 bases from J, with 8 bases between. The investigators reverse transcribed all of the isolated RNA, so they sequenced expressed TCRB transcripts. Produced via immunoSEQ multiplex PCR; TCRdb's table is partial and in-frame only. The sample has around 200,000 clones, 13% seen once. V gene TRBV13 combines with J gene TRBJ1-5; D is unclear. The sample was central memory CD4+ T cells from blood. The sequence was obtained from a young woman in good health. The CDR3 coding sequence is TGTGCCAGCAGCTTAGGACGGTGGTATCAGCCCCAGCATTTT. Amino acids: CASSLGRWYQPQHF.